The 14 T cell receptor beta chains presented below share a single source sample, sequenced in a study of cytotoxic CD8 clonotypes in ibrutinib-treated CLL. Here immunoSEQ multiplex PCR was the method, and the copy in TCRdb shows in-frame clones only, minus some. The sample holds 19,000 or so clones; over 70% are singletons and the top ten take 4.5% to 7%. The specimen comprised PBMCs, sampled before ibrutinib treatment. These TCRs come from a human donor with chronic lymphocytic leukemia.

CDR3 region: CSAWLGSGANVLTF. The CDR3, as DNA: TGCAGCGCCTGGCTGGGATCTGGGGCCAACGTCCTGACTTTC. This sequence joins TRBV29-1 and TRBJ2-6; D is ambiguous. The germline V gene has CDR1 SQVTM and CDR2 ANQGSEA. V lost 7 bases and J 1 base, leaving 11 bases between the germline ends. The CDR3 spans 14 residues.

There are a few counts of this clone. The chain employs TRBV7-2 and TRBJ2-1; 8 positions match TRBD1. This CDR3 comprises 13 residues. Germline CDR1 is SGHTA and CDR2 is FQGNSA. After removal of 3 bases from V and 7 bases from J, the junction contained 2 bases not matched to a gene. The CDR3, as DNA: TGTGCCAGCAGCTTTCGGACAGGGAATGAGCAGTTCTTC. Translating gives CASSFRTGNEQFF.

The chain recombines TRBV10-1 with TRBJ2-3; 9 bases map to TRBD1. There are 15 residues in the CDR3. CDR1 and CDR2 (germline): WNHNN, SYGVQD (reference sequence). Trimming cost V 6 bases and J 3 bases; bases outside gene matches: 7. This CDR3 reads CASSRTGDVTDTQYF. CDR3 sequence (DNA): TGCGCCAGCAGCCGGACAGGGGACGTGACAGATACGCAGTATTTT.

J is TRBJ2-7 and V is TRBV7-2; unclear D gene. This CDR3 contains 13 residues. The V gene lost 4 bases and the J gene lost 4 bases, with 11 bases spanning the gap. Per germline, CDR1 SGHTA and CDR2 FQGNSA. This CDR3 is CASSYRPNYEQYF. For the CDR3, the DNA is TGTGCCAGCAGCTACCGACCTAATTACGAGCAGTACTTC.

The CDR3 nucleotides are TGCGCCAGCAGCCAAGGGTTTTCTAGGTCTGCCAATGAGCAGTTCTTC. Translating gives CASSQGFSRSANEQFF. This rearrangement joins TRBV4-3 to TRBJ2-1; no definite D call. CDR1 is LGHNA and CDR2 is YSLEER in the germline V gene. The ends were cut back, 1 base at V and 6 bases at J, with 16 bases in the middle. The CDR3 sequence is 16 residues long.

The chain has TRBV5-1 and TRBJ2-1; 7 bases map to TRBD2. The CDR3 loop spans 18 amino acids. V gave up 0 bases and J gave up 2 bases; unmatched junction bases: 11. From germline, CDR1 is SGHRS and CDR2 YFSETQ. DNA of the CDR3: TGCGCCAGCAGCTTGGGTACGGTAGCGGGTCCTACCTACAATGAGCAGTTCTTC. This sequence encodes CASSLGTVAGPTYNEQFF.

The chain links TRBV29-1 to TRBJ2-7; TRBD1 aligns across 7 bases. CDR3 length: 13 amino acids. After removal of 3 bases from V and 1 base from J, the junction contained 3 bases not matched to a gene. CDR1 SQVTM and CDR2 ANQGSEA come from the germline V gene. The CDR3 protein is CSVEAGGSYEQYF. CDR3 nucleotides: TGCAGCGTTGAGGCAGGGGGTTCCTACGAGCAGTACTTC.

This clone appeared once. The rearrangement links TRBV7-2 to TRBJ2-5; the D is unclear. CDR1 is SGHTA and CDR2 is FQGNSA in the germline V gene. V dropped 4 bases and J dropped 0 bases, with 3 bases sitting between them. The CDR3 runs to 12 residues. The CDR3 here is CASSSNQETQYF. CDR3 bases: TGTGCCAGCAGCTCCAACCAAGAGACCCAGTACTTC.

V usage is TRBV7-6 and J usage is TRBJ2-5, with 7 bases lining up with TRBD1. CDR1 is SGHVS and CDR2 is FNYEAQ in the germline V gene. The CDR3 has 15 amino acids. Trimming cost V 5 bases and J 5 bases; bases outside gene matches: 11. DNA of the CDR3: TGTGCCAGCAGCCCAGACAGGGTCGATTGGGAGACCCAGTACTTC. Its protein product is CASSPDRVDWETQYF.

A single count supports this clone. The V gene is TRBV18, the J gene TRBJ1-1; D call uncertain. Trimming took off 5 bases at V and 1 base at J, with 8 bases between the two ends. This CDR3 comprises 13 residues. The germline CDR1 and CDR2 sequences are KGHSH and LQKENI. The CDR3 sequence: CASSRTENTEAFF. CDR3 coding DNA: TGTGCCAGCTCAAGAACAGAGAACACTGAAGCTTTCTTT. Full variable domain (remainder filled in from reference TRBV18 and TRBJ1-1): NAGVMQNPRHLVRRRGQEARLRCSPMKGHSHVYWYRQLPEEGLKFMVYLQKENIIDESGMPKERFSAEFPKEGPSILRIQQVVRGDSAAYFCASSRTENTEAFFGQGTRLTVV.

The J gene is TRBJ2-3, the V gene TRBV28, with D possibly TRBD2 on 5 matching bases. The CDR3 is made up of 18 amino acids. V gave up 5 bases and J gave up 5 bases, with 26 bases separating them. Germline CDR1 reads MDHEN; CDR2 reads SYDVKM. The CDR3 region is CASSKPRAAAGGRDTQYF. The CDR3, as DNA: TGTGCCAGCAGTAAACCGAGAGCGGCGGCCGGAGGAAGAGATACGCAGTATTTT.

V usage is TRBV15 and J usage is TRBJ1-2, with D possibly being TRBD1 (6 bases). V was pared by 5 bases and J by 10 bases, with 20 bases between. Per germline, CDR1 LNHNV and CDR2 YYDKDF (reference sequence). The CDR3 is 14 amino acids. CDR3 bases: TGTGCCACCAGCCGCCGCCAGGGACAAAGTCACTACACCTTC. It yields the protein CATSRRQGQSHYTF. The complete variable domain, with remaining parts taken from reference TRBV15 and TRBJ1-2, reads DAMVIQNPRYQVTQFGKPVTLSCSQTLNHNVMYWYQQKSSQAPKLLFHYYDKDFNNEADTPDNFQSRRPNTSFCFLDIRSPGLGDTAMYLCATSRRQGQSHYTFGSGTRLTVV.

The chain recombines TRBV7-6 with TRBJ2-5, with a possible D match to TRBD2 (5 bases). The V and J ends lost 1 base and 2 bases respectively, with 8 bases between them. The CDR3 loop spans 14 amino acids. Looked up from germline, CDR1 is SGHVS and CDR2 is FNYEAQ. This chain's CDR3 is CASSLVDYQETQYF. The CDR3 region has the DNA TGTGCCAGCAGCTTAGTAGACTATCAAGAGACCCAGTACTTC.

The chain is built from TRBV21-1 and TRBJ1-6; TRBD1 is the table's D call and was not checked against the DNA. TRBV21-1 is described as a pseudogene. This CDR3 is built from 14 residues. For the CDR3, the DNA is TGTGCCAGCAGCCTACAGTCTAACAATTCACCCCTCCACTTT. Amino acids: CASSLQSNNSPLHF.